The sequence of this T cell receptor (beta chain) was determined in a study of T cell responses to AZD1222 COVID-19 vaccine. The V and J ends lost 2 bases and 5 bases respectively, with 6 bases between them. Germline CDR1 DFQATT, CDR2 SNEGSKA (reference sequence). This CDR3 has 11 amino acids. Whole-study results and caveats: At baseline, seropositivity was found in only a handful of AZD1222 recipients. Most donors were white British, females outnumbered males, and clonal diversity was possibly underestimated. Regions 160-218 and 743-854 dominated among vaccine-associated CD4 TCRs spanning spike.

Some clones are missing from TCRdb's copy, which holds only in-frame ones; the method was immunoSEQ multiplex PCR. Of 160,000 or so clones detected, roughly 94% appear once; the ten largest clones hold 0.9% to 1.2%. As concerns this clone: Its target is unknown.

The source is an adult who received the AZD1222 COVID-19 vaccine. The sample was peripheral blood, taken 28 days after the second AZD1222 dose. This rearrangement joins TRBV20-1 to TRBJ1-1; D gene unclear. The CDR3 DNA follows: TGCAGTGCTAGATCCGTAACTGAAGCTTTCTTT. This translates into CSARSVTEAFF.